This is a list of T cell receptor beta chains from one sample in a study of Tregs in tolerant kidney transplant recipients. The protocol was immunoSEQ multiplex PCR, while the TCRdb copy is restricted to in-frame clones and leaves out a portion. The sample lists around 64,000 clones; around 87% were seen once. This sample comprised CD4+ T cells from blood (PBMCs), obtained 6 months after the transplant. The receptors derive from a human patient who received a combined kidney and bone marrow transplant. Some T cells may be graft donor cells. Each CDR3 is given with its conserved first and last residue. The D gene is left open where the match is weak. The size field is filled for only some rows; it gives once, few, many or a size class.

>TRBV4-2|-|TRBJ2-5|-
CASSLLGREDQETQYF
TGTGCCAGCAGCCTCCTCGGCAGGGAGGACCAAGAGACCCAGTACTTC
>TRBV19|-|TRBJ2-1|TRBD2
CASSPGPLSGSRYNEQFF
TGTGCCAGTAGTCCCGGCCCTCTTAGCGGGAGTAGGTACAATGAGCAGTTCTTC
>TRBV27|-|TRBJ2-1|TRBD2
CASSFDLAGRNEQFF
TGTGCCAGCAGTTTCGATCTAGCGGGGCGGAATGAGCAGTTCTTC
>TRBV5-1|-|TRBJ2-2|-
CASSSLGGQGPNTGELFF
TGCGCCAGCAGCTCTTTGGGGGGGCAGGGGCCGAACACCGGGGAGCTGTTTTTT
>TRBV4-3|-|TRBJ2-6|-
CASSRGPGDGANVLTF
TGCGCCAGCAGCCGTGGGCCAGGGGATGGGGCCAACGTCCTGACTTTC
>TRBV5-1|-|TRBJ2-5|TRBD2
CASSLSLAGGPTETQYF
TGCGCCAGCAGCTTGTCTCTAGCGGGAGGCCCGACGGAGACCCAGTACTTC
>TRBV4-2|-|TRBJ2-5|TRBD2
CASSQGNMREPGQETQYF
TGTGCCAGCAGCCAAGGAAATATGCGGGAGCCGGGACAAGAGACCCAGTACTTC
>TRBV6-5|-|TRBJ2-7|-
CASRAQGPTLEQYF
TGTGCCAGCAGAGCTCAGGGCCCGACTCTCGAGCAGTACTTC
>TRBV19|-|TRBJ1-6|-
CATLGTSNSPLHF
TGTGCCACCCTAGGGACAAGCAATTCCCCCCTCCACTTT
>TRBV7-2|-|TRBJ2-3|TRBD2
CASTMYSGGGTDTQYF
TGTGCCAGCACCATGTATAGCGGGGGGGGGACAGATACGCAGTATTTT
>TRBV2|-|TRBJ1-6|TRBD1
CASRGTGLSPLHF
TGTGCCAGCAGGGGGACAGGGCTCTCACCCCTCCACTTT
>TRBV28|-|TRBJ2-7|TRBD1
CASSPTGTGGGEQYF
TGTGCCAGCAGTCCTACCGGGACAGGGGGGGGCGAGCAGTACTTC
>TRBV15|-|TRBJ1-5|-
CATSRDIPRHYSNQPQHF
TGTGCCACCAGCAGAGATATCCCCAGGCATTATAGCAATCAGCCCCAGCATTTT
>TRBV9|-|TRBJ2-5|-
CASSVGPSLTQETQYF
TGTGCCAGCAGCGTAGGGCCCTCCCTTACCCAAGAGACCCAGTACTTC
>TRBV13|-|TRBJ2-3|TRBD1
CASSPVPTGATDTQYF
TGTGCCAGCAGCCCGGTACCGACAGGGGCCACAGATACGCAGTATTTT
>TRBV2|-|TRBJ2-2|-
CASTENTGELFF
TGTGCCAGCACAGAGAACACCGGGGAGCTGTTTTTT
>TRBV11-3|-|TRBJ1-1|-
CASSSDRNTEAFF
TGTGCCAGCAGCTCCGACAGGAACACTGAAGCTTTCTTT
>TRBV6-1|-|TRBJ1-2|-
CASSAGEGGYTF
TGTGCCAGCAGTGCAGGGGAGGGGGGCTACACCTTC
>TRBV9|-|TRBJ1-2|-
CASSVPGRLGCYGYTF
TGTGCCAGCAGCGTACCCGGGAGATTGGGTTGCTATGGCTACACCTTC
>TRBV28|-|TRBJ1-5|-
CAGTRTRGDQPQHF
TGTGCCGGCACAAGGACCCGGGGAGATCAGCCCCAGCATTTT
>TRBV11-2|-|TRBJ2-4|-
CASSPVAGNAKNIQYF
TGTGCCAGCAGCCCGGTGGCAGGGAACGCCAAAAACATTCAGTACTTC
>TRBV5-1|-|TRBJ2-5|-
CASSFGETQYF
TGCGCCAGCAGCTTCGGAGAGACCCAGTACTTC
>TRBV5-1|once|TRBJ2-3|-
CASSLMRGTDTQYF
TGCGCCAGCAGCTTGATGAGGGGCACAGATACGCAGTATTTT
>TRBV9|-|TRBJ2-5|-
CASSVESRGETQYF
TGTGCCAGCAGCGTAGAATCTCGGGGGGAGACCCAGTACTTC
>TRBV6-1|-|TRBJ2-3|TRBD2
CASKAGGDTDTQYF
TGTGCCAGCAAGGCGGGGGGCGACACAGATACGCAGTATTTT
>TRBV11-1|-|TRBJ2-3|-
CASSLVPARDTQYF
TGTGCCAGCAGCTTAGTCCCCGCACGGGATACGCAGTATTTT
>TRBV28|-|TRBJ1-1|-
CASSLRAGSSTEAFF
TGTGCCAGCAGTTTAAGGGCAGGGTCTAGCACTGAAGCTTTCTTT
>TRBV7-8|-|TRBJ2-3|-
CASSPDRLLRTDTQYF
TGTGCCAGCAGCCCCGACAGGCTACTTCGCACAGATACGCAGTATTTT
>TRBV6-6|-|TRBJ1-6|-
CASSFIIGSRTLHF
TGTGCCAGCAGTTTCATTATCGGGTCTAGGACCCTCCACTTT
>TRBV7-6|-|TRBJ2-7|TRBD2
CASSLGGTSIYEQYF
TGTGCCAGCAGCTTAGGTGGGACTAGTATCTACGAGCAGTACTTC
>TRBV5-6|-|TRBJ2-3|TRBD2
CASSLSRGLADTDTQYF
TGTGCCAGCAGCTTGTCCCGCGGGCTAGCGGACACAGATACGCAGTATTTT
>TRBV18|-|TRBJ2-1|TRBD1
CASSPPKRGQGVSNEQFF
TGTGCCAGCTCACCACCGAAAAGGGGGCAAGGAGTTAGCAATGAGCAGTTCTTC
>TRBV5-4|-|TRBJ2-7|-
CASSYRAGEQYF
TGTGCCAGCAGCTACAGGGCCGGCGAGCAGTACTTC
>TRBV15|-|TRBJ2-2|-
CATSRDLSQGELFF
TGTGCCACCAGCAGAGATCTCTCGCAGGGGGAGCTGTTTTTT
>TRBV10-3|-|TRBJ2-3|TRBD2
CAISEVLAGLDTQYF
TGTGCCATCAGTGAGGTACTAGCGGGTTTAGATACGCAGTATTTT
>TRBV7-6|-|TRBJ1-2|-
CASSPPRRRQLSF
TGTGCCAGCAGCCCGCCCCGGAGAAGACAGTTGTCTTTC
>TRBV21-1|once|TRBJ2-7|-
CASSPRRLAEWNYEQYF
TGTGCCAGCAGCCCCCGGCGACTAGCGGAATGGAACTACGAGCAGTACTTC
>TRBV27|few|TRBJ1-5|-
CASSPFPPQGNQPQHF
TGTGCCAGCAGTCCCTTTCCCCCTCAGGGCAATCAGCCCCAGCATTTT
>TRBV28|-|TRBJ2-3|-
CASQLRGAGDTQYF
TGTGCCTCACAACTTCGGGGGGCGGGAGATACGCAGTATTTT
>TRBV5-4|-|TRBJ2-3|-
CASSLGAGTDTQYF
TGTGCCAGCAGCTTGGGGGCCGGCACAGATACGCAGTATTTT
>TRBV19|-|TRBJ1-2|TRBD1
CASRTTGHYGYTF
TGTGCCAGTAGAACGACAGGGCACTATGGCTACACCTTC